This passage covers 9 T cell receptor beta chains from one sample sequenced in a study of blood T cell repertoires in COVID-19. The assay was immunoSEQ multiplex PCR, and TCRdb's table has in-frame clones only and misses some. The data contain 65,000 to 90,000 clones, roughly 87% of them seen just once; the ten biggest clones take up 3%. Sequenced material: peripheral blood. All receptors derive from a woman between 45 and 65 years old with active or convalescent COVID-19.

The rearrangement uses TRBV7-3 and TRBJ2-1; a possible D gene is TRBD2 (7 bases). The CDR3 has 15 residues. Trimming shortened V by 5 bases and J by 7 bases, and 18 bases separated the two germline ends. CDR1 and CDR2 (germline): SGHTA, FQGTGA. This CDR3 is CASSLLRGGENEQFF. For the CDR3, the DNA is TGTGCCAGCAGCCTGCTTAGAGGGGGGGAGAATGAGCAGTTCTTC.

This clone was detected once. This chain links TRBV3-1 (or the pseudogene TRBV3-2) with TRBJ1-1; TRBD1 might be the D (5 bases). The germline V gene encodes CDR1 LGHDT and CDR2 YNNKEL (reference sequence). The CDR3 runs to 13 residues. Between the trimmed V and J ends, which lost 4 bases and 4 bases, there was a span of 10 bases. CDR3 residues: CASSLNGGTEAFF. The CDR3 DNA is TGTGCCAGCAGCCTAAACGGGGGCACTGAAGCTTTCTTT.

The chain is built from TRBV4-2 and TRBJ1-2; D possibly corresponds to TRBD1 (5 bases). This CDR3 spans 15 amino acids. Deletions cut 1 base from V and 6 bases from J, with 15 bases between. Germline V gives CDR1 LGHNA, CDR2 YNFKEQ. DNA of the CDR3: TGTGCCAGCAGCCAAGGGGGCCGCACCAGCCATGGCTACACCTTC. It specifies CASSQGGRTSHGYTF.

CDR3 sequence: CASSLDSHYGYTF. In nucleotides, the CDR3 is TGTGCCAGCAGTCTGGACAGCCACTATGGCTACACCTTC. The chain employs TRBV6-2 or TRBV6-3 and TRBJ1-2; TRBD1 might be the D (6 bases). The V gene's germline CDR1 is MNHEY and CDR2 SVGEGT. Trimming left V 5 bases short and J 3 bases short, with 10 bases between. CDR3 length equals 13 residues.

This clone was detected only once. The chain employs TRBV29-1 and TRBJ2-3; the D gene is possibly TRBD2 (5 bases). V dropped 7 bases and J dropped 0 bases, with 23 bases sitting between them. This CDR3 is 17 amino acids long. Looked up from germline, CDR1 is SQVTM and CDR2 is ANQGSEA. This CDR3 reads CSATPKKRGPSTDTQYF. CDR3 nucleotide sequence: TGCAGCGCGACCCCCAAGAAGAGAGGGCCAAGCACAGATACGCAGTATTTT.

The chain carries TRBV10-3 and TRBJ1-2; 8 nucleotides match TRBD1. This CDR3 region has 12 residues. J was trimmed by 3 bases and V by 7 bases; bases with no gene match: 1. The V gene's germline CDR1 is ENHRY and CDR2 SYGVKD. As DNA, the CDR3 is TGTGCCATCACAGGGGGCGACTATGGCTACACCTTC. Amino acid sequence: CAITGGDYGYTF.

The CDR3 region is CASRQTSLGELFF. DNA of the CDR3: TGTGCCAGCAGGCAGACTAGTCTCGGGGAGCTGTTTTTT. The J gene is TRBJ2-2, the V gene TRBV27, with a weak D call TRBD2 (6 bases). The CDR3 length is 13 residues. The ends were cut back, 6 bases at V and 7 bases at J, with 12 bases in the middle. Germline V gene lookup returns CDR1 MNHEY and CDR2 SMNVEV (reference sequence).

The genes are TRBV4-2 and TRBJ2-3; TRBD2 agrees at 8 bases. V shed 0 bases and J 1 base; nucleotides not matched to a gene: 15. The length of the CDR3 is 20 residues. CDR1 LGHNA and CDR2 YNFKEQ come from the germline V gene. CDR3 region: CASSQEIIAGIGFGTDTQYF. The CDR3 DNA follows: TGTGCCAGCAGCCAAGAGATAATAGCGGGGATCGGTTTCGGCACAGATACGCAGTATTTT.

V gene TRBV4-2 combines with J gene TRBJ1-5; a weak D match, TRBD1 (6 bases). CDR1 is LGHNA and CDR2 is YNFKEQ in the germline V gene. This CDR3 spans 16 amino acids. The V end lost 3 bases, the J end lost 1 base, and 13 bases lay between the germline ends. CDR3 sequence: CASSQEQGTSNQPQHF. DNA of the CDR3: TGTGCCAGCAGCCAGGAACAGGGTACAAGCAATCAGCCCCAGCATTTT.